The source of this TCR beta chain is a study of T-cell reconstitution after alpha-beta-depleted transplantation in children. Deletions cut 5 bases from V and 6 bases from J, with 19 bases between. CDR1 and CDR2 (germline): SGHVS, FQNEAQ. The CDR3 runs 15 residues. TCRbeta library construction was performed incorporating unique molecular identifiers. TCRdb passed the PCR reads through MiXCR, listing each CDR3 protein once. The sample consists of over 450,000 distinct CDR3 sequences, 10% of them appearing once. Sequenced material: PBMCs, taken before TCRalphabeta/CD19-depleted stem cell transplant. The genes are TRBV7-8 and TRBJ1-2, with TRBD1 as a possible D gene (6 bases). The receptor's source is a child younger than 10 with inherited bone marrow failure, due to receive a stem cell transplant. The CDR3 DNA sequence: TGTGCCAGCAGCCCTAGGGGACAAGTCGGCGATGGCTACACCTTC. It yields the protein CASSPRGQVGDGYTF.